One and the same sample provided the 16 T cell receptor beta chains below, sequenced in a study of blood T cell repertoires in COVID-19 (dated by TCRdb to the early 2020s). Library prep was done by the immunoSEQ multiplex PCR assay. Entries here come from immuneACCESS through TCRdb and include only in-frame sequences with V and J called. Some clones fail to appear in such tables; in the studies checked, an unresolved V gene covers under half of the shortfall, and the cause of the remainder is unknown. The sample data list 400,000 to 450,000 clones, and 75% to 90% of these were observed just once. Of the sample, 1.5% to 1.9% falls within the top ten clones. Sequenced input: peripheral blood. The receptors come from a woman in her thirties or forties with COVID-19, enrolled during active disease.

The chain recombines TRBV27 with TRBJ2-7; 9 nucleotides line up with TRBD1. Germline-derived CDR1 and CDR2 are MNHEY and SMNVEV (reference sequence). V gave up 6 bases and J gave up 3 bases; unmatched junction bases: 9. The CDR3 covers 15 residues. In nucleotides, the CDR3 is TGTGCCAGCAGCGACCTACGGGACAGGGTCTACGAGCAGTACTTC. Its protein product is CASSDLRDRVYEQYF.

The CDR3 nucleotides are TGCAGCGTTGTAGCGGGACAGGGAAACAATGAGCAGTTCTTC. Protein: CSVVAGQGNNEQFF. The chain uses TRBV29-1 and TRBJ2-1, with D possibly being TRBD1 (9 bases). CDR1 is SQVTM, CDR2 ANQGSEA, per germline. V was trimmed by 4 bases and J by 5 bases, leaving 15 bases between them. There are 14 residues in the CDR3.

V is TRBV28 and J is TRBJ2-7, with TRBD1 identical over 10 bases. Germline V gene lookup returns CDR1 MDHEN and CDR2 SYDVKM. The CDR3 sequence is 15 residues long. V lost 3 bases, J lost 3 bases, and 5 bases stayed unmatched. The CDR3 region has the DNA TGTGCCAGCAGTTTCTCTGGGACAGGGGACTACGAGCAGTACTTC. This encodes CASSFSGTGDYEQYF.

The rearrangement links TRBV5-1 to TRBJ2-5; 7 bases map to TRBD1. CDR1 SGHRS and CDR2 YFSETQ come from the germline V gene. The trim removed 4 bases at V and 2 bases at J, leaving 11 bases unmatched. This CDR3 contains 16 residues. CDR3 protein: CASSLLGQRVQETQYF. In nucleotides, the CDR3 is TGCGCCAGCAGCCTGTTGGGACAGCGCGTACAAGAGACCCAGTACTTC. The whole variable domain, filled in from reference TRBV5-1 and TRBJ2-5, reads KAGVTQTPRYLIKTRGQQVTLSCSPISGHRSVSWYQQTPGQGLQFLFEYFSETQRNKGNFPGRFSGRQFSNSRSEMNVSTLELGDSALYLCASSLLGQRVQETQYFGPGTRLLVL.

V and J are TRBV6-5 and TRBJ1-2, with 7 bases that match TRBD1. The V segment lost 0 bases and the J segment 6 bases; nucleotides outside the gene matches: 4. Germline CDR1 reads MNHEY; CDR2 reads SVGAGI. The CDR3 is 14 residues long. The CDR3 DNA is TGTGCCAGCAGTTACTCAGGGGGCCGCAATGGCTACACCTTC. It translates to CASSYSGGRNGYTF.

This clone was seen once. V gene TRBV6-1 combines with J gene TRBJ1-2; 9 bases line up with TRBD1. The CDR3 length is 16 residues. V shed 0 bases, J shed 6 bases, and the junction held 8 bases outside the gene matches. The V gene's germline CDR1 is MNHNS and CDR2 SASEGT. The CDR3 region has the DNA TGTGCCAGCAGTGAAGCACCGGGACAGGGTTATGATGGCTACACCTTC. Residues: CASSEAPGQGYDGYTF.

The chain links TRBV19 to TRBJ1-1; 10 nucleotides line up with TRBD1. Trimming cost V 4 bases and J 11 bases; bases outside gene matches: 10. There are 14 residues in the CDR3. CDR1 and CDR2 from the germline V gene are LNHDA and SQIVND (reference sequence). The CDR3 sequence: CASSTPSTGGKAFF. In DNA form, the CDR3 reads TGTGCCAGTAGTACCCCCTCGACAGGGGGCAAGGCTTTCTTT.

This clone was observed once. The chain recombines TRBV2 with TRBJ1-1; D uncertain. With 3 bases removed from V and 5 bases from J, the gap between germline ends came to 7 bases. Germline-derived CDR1 and CDR2 are SNHLY and FYNNEI. CDR3 length: 12 amino acids. The CDR3 loop reads CASSDRRTEAFF. The CDR3, as DNA: TGTGCCAGCAGTGATCGTCGGACTGAAGCTTTCTTT.

This chain joins TRBV2 and TRBJ1-1; a possible D gene is TRBD1 (5 bases). Trimming took off 2 bases at V and 11 bases at J, with 15 bases between the two ends. This CDR3 region has 13 residues. The germline CDR1 and CDR2 sequences are SNHLY and FYNNEI. The CDR3 is CASSERGFRSAFF. The CDR3 DNA is TGTGCCAGCAGTGAACGGGGGTTCAGGTCGGCTTTCTTT.

This rearrangement joins TRBV5-1 to TRBJ1-1, with TRBD1 matching 7 bases. This CDR3 region has 15 residues. The ends lost 0 bases at V and 1 base at J; junction bases unmatched: 3. Per the germline V gene, CDR1 is SGHRS and CDR2 is YFSETQ. CDR3 loop: CASSLAGTANTEAFF. In DNA form, the CDR3 reads TGCGCCAGCAGCTTGGCCGGGACAGCGAACACTGAAGCTTTCTTT.

The chain couples TRBV7-2 to TRBJ1-2, with D possibly TRBD1 on 6 matching bases. Trimming stripped 4 bases from V and 5 bases from J, with 17 bases between. CDR3 size: 15 residues. CDR1 and CDR2 from the germline V gene are SGHTA and FQGNSA. CDR3 residues: CASSSSLGTIYGYTF. The CDR3 DNA sequence: TGTGCCAGCAGCTCTAGTTTAGGGACAATTTATGGCTACACCTTC.

This chain links TRBV6-2 or TRBV6-3 with TRBJ1-1; the match to TRBD1 covers 9 bases. The germline CDR1 and CDR2 sequences are MNHEY and SVGEGT. V trimming: 3 bases; J trimming: 10 bases; junction bases outside the gene matches: 15. The CDR3 length is 16 residues. CDR3 nucleotides: TGTGCCAGCAGTTATCGGAACACCCGGGACAGGGTTCGAGCTTTCTTT. This encodes CASSYRNTRDRVRAFF.

The chain couples TRBV28 to TRBJ2-7; D is perhaps TRBD2 (6 bases). Trimming shortened V by 3 bases and J by 6 bases, and 21 bases separated the two germline ends. CDR1 and CDR2 (germline): MDHEN, SYDVKM. The CDR3 is 16 residues long. The CDR3 here is CASSFSGLRVGGEQYF. CDR3 nucleotides: TGTGCCAGCAGTTTTTCCGGGCTACGCGTGGGGGGCGAGCAGTACTTC. Combining the CDR3 with reference TRBV28 and TRBJ2-7 gives the whole variable domain DVKVTQSSRYLVKRTGEKVFLECVQDMDHENMFWYRQDPGLGLRLIYFSYDVKMKEKGDIPEGYSVSREKKERFSLILESASTNQTSMYLCASSFSGLRVGGEQYFGPGTRLTVT.

The chain is built from TRBV11-3 and TRBJ1-2; D call uncertain. CDR1 SGHNT and CDR2 YENEEA come from the germline V gene. Deletions cut 5 bases from V and 0 bases from J, with 13 bases between. The CDR3 has 15 residues. The CDR3: CASSRGGQSNYGYTF. DNA of the CDR3: TGTGCCAGCAGCCGCGGAGGGCAGTCTAACTATGGCTACACCTTC.

The J gene is TRBJ2-7, the V gene TRBV28, with D maybe TRBD2 (5 bases). Germline assignment: CDR1 MDHEN and CDR2 SYDVKM. Deletions cut 10 bases from V and 0 bases from J, with 19 bases between. This CDR3 comprises 15 residues. The CDR3 DNA is TGTGCCACCACGGGATCCAACGAGACCTCCTACGAGCAGTACTTC. This gives the protein CATTGSNETSYEQYF.

The CDR3 sequence: CASSRSRRGYSNTGELFF. The DNA of the CDR3 is TGCGCCAGCAGCCGAAGCCGCAGGGGGTATTCGAACACCGGGGAGCTGTTTTTT. This chain uses TRBV5-1 with TRBJ2-2; 7 nucleotides agree with TRBD1. Germline V gives CDR1 SGHRS, CDR2 YFSETQ. The CDR3 length is 18 residues. After removal of 4 bases from V and 0 bases from J, the junction contained 12 bases not matched to a gene.